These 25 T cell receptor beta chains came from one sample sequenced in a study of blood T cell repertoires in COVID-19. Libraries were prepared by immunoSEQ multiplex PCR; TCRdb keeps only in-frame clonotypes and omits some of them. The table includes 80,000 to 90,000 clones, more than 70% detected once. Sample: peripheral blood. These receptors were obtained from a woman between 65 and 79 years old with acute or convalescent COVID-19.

Written as DNA, the CDR3 is TGTGCCAGCAGCTGGGCAGGGACAGGGAACACTGAAGCTTTCTTT. Its protein product is CASSWAGTGNTEAFF. This sequence joins TRBV7-9 and TRBJ1-1; 8 nucleotides match TRBD1. Per germline, CDR1 SEHNR and CDR2 FQNEAQ (reference sequence). This CDR3 has 15 residues. The J segment lost 1 base and the V segment lost 4 bases, leaving 5 bases of the junction unmatched.

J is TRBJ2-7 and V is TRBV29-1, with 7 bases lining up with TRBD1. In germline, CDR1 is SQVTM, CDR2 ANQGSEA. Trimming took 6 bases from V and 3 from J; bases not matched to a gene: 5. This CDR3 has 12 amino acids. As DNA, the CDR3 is TGCAGCGTATCCCAGGGGGACTACGAGCAGTACGTC. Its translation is CSVSQGDYEQYV.

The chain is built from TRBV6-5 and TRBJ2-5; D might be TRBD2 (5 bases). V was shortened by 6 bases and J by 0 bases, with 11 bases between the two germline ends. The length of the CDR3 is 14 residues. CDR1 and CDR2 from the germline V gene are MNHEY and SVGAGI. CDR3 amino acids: CASSSTGYQETQYF. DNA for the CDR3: TGTGCCAGCAGCTCGACGGGGTACCAAGAGACCCAGTACTTC.

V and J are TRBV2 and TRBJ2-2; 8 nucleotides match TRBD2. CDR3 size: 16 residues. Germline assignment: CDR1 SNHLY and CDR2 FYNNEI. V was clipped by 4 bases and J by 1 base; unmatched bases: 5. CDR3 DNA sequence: TGTGCCAGCAGTGGTCCGGCGGGAGGGAACACCGGGGAGCTGTTTTTT. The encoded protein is CASSGPAGGNTGELFF.

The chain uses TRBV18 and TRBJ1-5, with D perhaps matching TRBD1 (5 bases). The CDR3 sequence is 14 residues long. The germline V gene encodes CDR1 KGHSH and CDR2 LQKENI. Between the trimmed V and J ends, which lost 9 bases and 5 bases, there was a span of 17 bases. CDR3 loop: CASSGPGGDQPQHF. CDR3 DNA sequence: TGTGCCAGTTCGGGACCAGGCGGGGATCAGCCCCAGCATTTT.

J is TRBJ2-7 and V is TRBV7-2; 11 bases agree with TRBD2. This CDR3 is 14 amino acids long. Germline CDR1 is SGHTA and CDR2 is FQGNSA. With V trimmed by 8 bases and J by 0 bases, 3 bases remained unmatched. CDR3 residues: CASASGRSSYEQYV. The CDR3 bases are TGTGCCAGCGCTAGCGGGAGGAGCTCCTACGAGCAGTACGTC.

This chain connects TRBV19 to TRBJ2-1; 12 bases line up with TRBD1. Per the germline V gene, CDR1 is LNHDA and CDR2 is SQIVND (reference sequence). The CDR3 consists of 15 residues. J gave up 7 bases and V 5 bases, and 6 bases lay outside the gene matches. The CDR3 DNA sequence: TGTGCCAGTAGTTTAGGGACAGGGGGCAGGAATGAGCAGTTCTTC. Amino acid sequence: CASSLGTGGRNEQFF.

The DNA of the CDR3 is TGTGCCAGCACCGGAACGGGGAATGGCTACACCTTC. Translating it yields CASTGTGNGYTF. The rearrangement uses TRBV28 and TRBJ1-2; D is uncertain. The CDR3 is made up of 12 amino acids. With 7 bases removed from V and 6 bases from J, the gap between germline ends came to 12 bases. Germline CDR1 MDHEN, CDR2 SYDVKM.

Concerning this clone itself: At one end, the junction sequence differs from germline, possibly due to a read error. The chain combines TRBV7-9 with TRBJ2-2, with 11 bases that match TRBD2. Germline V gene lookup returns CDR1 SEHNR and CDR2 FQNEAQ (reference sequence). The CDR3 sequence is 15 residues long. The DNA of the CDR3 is TGTGCCAGCAGCCTAGCGGGAGGAAACACCGGGGAGCTGTTTTTT. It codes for CASSLAGGNTGELFF.

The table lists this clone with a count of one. For the CDR3, the DNA is TGTGCCAGCAGCCCGTCGGCTGGAAACACCATATATTTT. Protein: CASSPSAGNTIYF. The chain couples TRBV5-6 to TRBJ1-3; D not resolved. Trimming cost V 4 bases and J 2 bases, with 7 bases left between them. From germline, CDR1 is SGHDT and CDR2 YYEEEE. The CDR3 totals 13 residues.

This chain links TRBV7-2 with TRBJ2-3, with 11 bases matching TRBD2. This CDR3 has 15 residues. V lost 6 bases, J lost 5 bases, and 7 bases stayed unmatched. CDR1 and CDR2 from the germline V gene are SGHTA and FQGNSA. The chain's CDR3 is CASRNSGGARDTQYF. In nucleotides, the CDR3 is TGTGCCAGCAGGAATAGCGGGGGGGCGCGAGATACGCAGTATTTT.

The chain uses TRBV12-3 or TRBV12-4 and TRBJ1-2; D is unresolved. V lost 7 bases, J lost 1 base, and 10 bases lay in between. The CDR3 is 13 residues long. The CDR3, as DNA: TGTGCCAGCAAGCTCGGAGGTAACTATGGCTACACCTTC. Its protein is CASKLGGNYGYTF.

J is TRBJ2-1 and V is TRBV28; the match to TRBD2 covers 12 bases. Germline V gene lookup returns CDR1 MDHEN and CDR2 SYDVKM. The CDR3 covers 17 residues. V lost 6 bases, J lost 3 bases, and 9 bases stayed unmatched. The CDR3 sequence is CASSRRLAGALYNEQFF. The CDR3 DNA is TGTGCCAGCAGCCGGAGACTAGCGGGGGCCCTCTACAATGAGCAGTTCTTC.

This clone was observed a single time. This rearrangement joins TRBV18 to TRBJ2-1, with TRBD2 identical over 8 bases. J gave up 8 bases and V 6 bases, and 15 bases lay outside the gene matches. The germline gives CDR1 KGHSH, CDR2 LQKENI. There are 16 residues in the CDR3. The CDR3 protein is CASSPVSGGGSDEQFF. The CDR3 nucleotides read TGTGCCAGCTCGCCGGTATCCGGGGGGGGGAGCGATGAGCAGTTCTTC. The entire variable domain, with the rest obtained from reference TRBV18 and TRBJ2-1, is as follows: NAGVMQNPRHLVRRRGQEARLRCSPMKGHSHVYWYRQLPEEGLKFMVYLQKENIIDESGMPKERFSAEFPKEGPSILRIQQVVRGDSAAYFCASSPVSGGGSDEQFFGPGTRLTVL.

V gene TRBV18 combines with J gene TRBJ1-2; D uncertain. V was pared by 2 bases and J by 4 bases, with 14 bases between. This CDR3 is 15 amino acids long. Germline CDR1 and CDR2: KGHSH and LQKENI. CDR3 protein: CASSPMSGTGYGYTF. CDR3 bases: TGTGCCAGCTCACCAATGTCGGGTACGGGCTATGGCTACACCTTC.

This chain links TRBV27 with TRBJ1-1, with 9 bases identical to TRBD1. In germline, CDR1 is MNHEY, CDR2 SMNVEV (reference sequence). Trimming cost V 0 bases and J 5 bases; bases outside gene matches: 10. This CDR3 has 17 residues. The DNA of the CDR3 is TGTGCCAGCAGTTTATCCCCGACAGACAGGGGGAGAACTGAAGCTTTCTTT. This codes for CASSLSPTDRGRTEAFF.

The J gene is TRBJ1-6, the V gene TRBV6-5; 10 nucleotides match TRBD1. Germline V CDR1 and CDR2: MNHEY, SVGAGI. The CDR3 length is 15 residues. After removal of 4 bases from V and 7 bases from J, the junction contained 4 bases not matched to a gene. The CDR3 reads CASSLTGGQNSPLHF. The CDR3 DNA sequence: TGTGCCAGCAGTTTGACAGGGGGCCAGAATTCACCCCTCCACTTT.

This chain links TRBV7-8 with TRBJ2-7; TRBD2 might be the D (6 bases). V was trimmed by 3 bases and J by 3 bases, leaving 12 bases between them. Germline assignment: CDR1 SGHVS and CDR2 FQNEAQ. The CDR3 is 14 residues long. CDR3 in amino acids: CASSLFGGSYEQYV. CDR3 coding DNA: TGTGCCAGCAGCTTGTTTGGGGGGAGCTACGAGCAGTACGTC.

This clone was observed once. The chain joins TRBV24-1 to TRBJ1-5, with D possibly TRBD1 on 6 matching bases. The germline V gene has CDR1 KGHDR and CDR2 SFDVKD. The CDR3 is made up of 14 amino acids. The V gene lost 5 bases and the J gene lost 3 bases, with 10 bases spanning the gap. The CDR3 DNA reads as TGTGCCACCAGTGTACAGGGATTCAATCAGCCCCAGCATTTT. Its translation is CATSVQGFNQPQHF.

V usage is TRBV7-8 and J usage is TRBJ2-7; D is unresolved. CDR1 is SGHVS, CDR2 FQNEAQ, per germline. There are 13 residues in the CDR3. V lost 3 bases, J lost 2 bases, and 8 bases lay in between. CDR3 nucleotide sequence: TGTGCCAGCAGCTTGGCGGCACCCTACGAGCAGTACGTC. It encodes CASSLAAPYEQYV.

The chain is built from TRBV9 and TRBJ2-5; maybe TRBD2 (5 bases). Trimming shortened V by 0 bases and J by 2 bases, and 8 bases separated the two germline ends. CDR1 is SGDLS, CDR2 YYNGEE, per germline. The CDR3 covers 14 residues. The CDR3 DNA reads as TGTGCCAGCAGCGTAGGAGGACTGCAAGAGACCCAGTACTTC. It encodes CASSVGGLQETQYF.

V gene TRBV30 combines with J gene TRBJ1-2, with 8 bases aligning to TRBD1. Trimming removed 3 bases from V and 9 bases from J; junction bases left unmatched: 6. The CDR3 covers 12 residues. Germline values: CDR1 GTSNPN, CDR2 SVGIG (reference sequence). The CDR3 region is CAWRITGGSYTF. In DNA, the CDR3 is TGTGCCTGGAGAATAACAGGGGGAAGCTACACCTTC.

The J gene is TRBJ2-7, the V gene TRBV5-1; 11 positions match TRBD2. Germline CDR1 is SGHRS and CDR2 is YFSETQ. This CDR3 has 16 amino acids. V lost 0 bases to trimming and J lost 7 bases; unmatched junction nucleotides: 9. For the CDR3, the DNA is TGCGCCAGCAGCTTGGGCCTAGCGGGAGGCTTTAGTGAGCAGTACGTC. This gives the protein CASSLGLAGGFSEQYV.

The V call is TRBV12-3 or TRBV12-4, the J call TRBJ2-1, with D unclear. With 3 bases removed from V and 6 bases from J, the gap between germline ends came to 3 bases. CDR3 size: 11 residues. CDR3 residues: CASSFRNEQFF. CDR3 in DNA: TGTGCCAGCAGTTTCCGCAATGAGCAGTTCTTC.

The CDR3 DNA follows: TGTGCCAGCAGCTTAACAGGGGCAGGGCTAACTAACTATGGCTACACCTTC. It specifies CASSLTGAGLTNYGYTF. The V gene is TRBV7-2, the J gene TRBJ1-2, with 7 bases aligning to TRBD1. V was clipped by 2 bases and J by 0 bases; unmatched bases: 9. CDR1 and CDR2 from the germline V gene are SGHTA and FQGNSA. The CDR3 covers 17 residues.